A selection of T cell receptor beta chains follows, all from one sample in a study of control samples from healthy donors and cancer patients. Clones were sequenced by immunoSEQ multiplex PCR, and TCRdb holds only the in-frame ones, with some missing. Of about 160,000 clones in the sample, approximately 94% are singletons; the top ten hold 13% to 15%. Sequenced sample: PBMCs. The source is a man in his 60s with colorectal cancer. Each CDR3 is given with its conserved first and last residue. The D gene is left open where the match is weak. Clone size, where shown, is once, few, many, or a class for clones that have expanded.

V	size	J	D	DNA	CDR3
TRBV2	NA	TRBJ1-2	NA	TGTGCCAGCAGGGACCGAGTGGGACGGGTGAACTATGGCTACACCTTC	CASRDRVGRVNYGYTF
TRBV5-1	NA	TRBJ1-2	TRBD1	TGCGCCAGCAGCTATGGCTCTGGACAGGGGAGTGTCTATGGCTACACCTTC	CASSYGSGQGSVYGYTF
TRBV5-6	NA	TRBJ1-3	NA	TGTGCCAGCAGCGCCCCAAACGGAAACACCATATATTTT	CASSAPNGNTIYF
TRBV6-5	NA	TRBJ2-7	TRBD1	TGTGCCAGCACCGGGGACAGTCACTACGAGCAGTACTTC	CASTGDSHYEQYF
TRBV19	NA	TRBJ2-3	TRBD1	TGTGCCAGTAGTGGCTCGGGACAGGGGTACACAGATACGCAGTATTTT	CASSGSGQGYTDTQYF
TRBV9	few	TRBJ1-5	NA	TGTGCCAGCAGCGCGGGGGCCCAGATCCATAGCAATCAGCCCCAGCATTTT	CASSAGAQIHSNQPQHF
TRBV28	few	TRBJ2-7	NA	TGTGCCAGCAGGCCCCCGACTAGCTACGAGCAGTACTTC	CASRPPTSYEQYF
TRBV10-3	NA	TRBJ1-4	NA	TGTGCCATCAGTGAGGAGACCGAAAAACTGTTTTTT	CAISEETEKLFF
TRBV5-4	NA	TRBJ2-1	NA	TGTGCCAGCCGAGCGGCCGGGGGCTCCTACAATGAGCAGTTCTTC	CASRAAGGSYNEQFF
TRBV5-1	NA	TRBJ2-1	TRBD2	TGCGCCAGCAGCTTGGTCGAAGCGGGGGTGGTTTACAATGAGCAGTTCTTC	CASSLVEAGVVYNEQFF
TRBV10-3	NA	TRBJ2-7	NA	TGTGCCAACTTATCCGGGACGGATAACGAGCAGTACTTC	CANLSGTDNEQYF
TRBV5-1	NA	TRBJ2-5	NA	TGCGCCAGCAGCTTGGGGACAGCAGTCTCAGAGACCCAGTACTTC	CASSLGTAVSETQYF
TRBV5-8	NA	TRBJ2-3	TRBD2	TGTGCCAGCAGCTTGTACCTAGCGGGGACCACAGATACGCAGTATTTT	CASSLYLAGTTDTQYF
TRBV5-1	NA	TRBJ2-6	TRBD1	TGCGCCAGCAGCTTGGCCCCGGGACAGGGGGCGCTTGGGGCCAACGTCCTGACTTTC	CASSLAPGQGALGANVLTF
TRBV20-1	NA	TRBJ2-2	NA	TGCAGTGCTAGTCGAGCAACCGGGGAGCTGTTTTTT	CSASRATGELFF
TRBV11-2	NA	TRBJ1-1	NA	TGTGCCAGCAGCTTTCAAGCGGGAGCTTTCTTT	CASSFQAGAFF
TRBV13	NA	TRBJ1-5	TRBD1	TGTGCCAGCAACGGACAGGGTCAGCCCCAGCATTTT	CASNGQGQPQHF
TRBV19	NA	TRBJ1-5	NA	TGTGCCAGTAGTGGCCCCCGGGGCTCCTTGATGAGCAATCAGCCCCAGCATTTT	CASSGPRGSLMSNQPQHF
TRBV6-2/TRBV6-3	NA	TRBJ2-7	NA	TGTGCCAGCAGCCGCCTCTACGAGCAGTACTTC	CASSRLYEQYF
TRBV19	NA	TRBJ1-5	NA	TGTGCCAGTTCGGACAGAGGGAGCAATCAGCCCCAGCATTTT	CASSDRGSNQPQHF
TRBV10-3	NA	TRBJ1-2	NA	TGTGCCATCAGTGAGTCGAAGGCTGCCACTGGCGGCTACACCTTC	CAISESKAATGGYTF
TRBV19	NA	TRBJ1-6	NA	TGTGCCAGTAGGGAGGGGGGGCGCGTACATAATTCACCCCTCCACTTT	CASREGGRVHNSPLHF
TRBV2	NA	TRBJ1-5	TRBD1	TGTGCCAGCACAGGGACAGTTAATAGCAATCAGCCCCAGCATTTT	CASTGTVNSNQPQHF
TRBV11-1	NA	TRBJ2-7	NA	TGTGCCAGCAGCTTAAGGGAGGCCTACGAGCAGTACTTC	CASSLREAYEQYF
TRBV6-5	NA	TRBJ2-2	NA	TGTGCCAGCAGGACTCCGGGTCTAAGTCGGGAGCTGTTTTTT	CASRTPGLSRELFF
TRBV20-1	NA	TRBJ2-1	NA	TGCAGTGCTCCTCGAGACAATGAGCAGTTCTTC	CSAPRDNEQFF
TRBV6-2/TRBV6-3	NA	TRBJ1-1	NA	TGTGCCAGCAGCTCTCGGGGCAGCCCGAACACTGAAGCTTTCTTT	CASSSRGSPNTEAFF
TRBV30	NA	TRBJ1-2	NA	TGTGCCTGGAGCCCTCAGACAGGCTATGGCTACACCTTC	CAWSPQTGYGYTF
TRBV9	NA	TRBJ2-1	TRBD2	TGTGCCAGCAGCGAGTCAGCGGGGGGGCCTCGGGAGCAGTTCTTC	CASSESAGGPREQFF
TRBV7-8	few	TRBJ2-3	TRBD2	TGTGCCAGCAGCTTGGGACTAGCGGGGGGGCGGAGCACAGATACGCAGTATTTT	CASSLGLAGGRSTDTQYF
TRBV5-5	NA	TRBJ2-2	NA	TGTGCCAGCAGCTTGGGGAACCCTGCGACCGGGGAGCTGTTTTTT	CASSLGNPATGELFF
TRBV7-9	NA	TRBJ1-6	NA	TGTGCCAGTACGGAGGACAGCACTAATTCACCCCTCCACTTT	CASTEDSTNSPLHF
TRBV7-2	NA	TRBJ2-7	NA	TGTGCCAGCAGCTTATCCCGAAGCGGCTACGAGCAGTACTTC	CASSLSRSGYEQYF
TRBV9	NA	TRBJ2-5	TRBD2	TGTGCCAGCAGCTTGACTAGCGTCCAAGAGACCCAGTACTTC	CASSLTSVQETQYF
TRBV21-1	NA	TRBJ1-6	NA	TGTGCCAGCAGCAAACGCGGACAGGGGGTCTACTATAATTCACCCCTCCACTTT	CASSKRGQGVYYNSPLHF
TRBV30	NA	TRBJ2-7	NA	TGTGCCTGGAGTGACCCCTACGAGCAGTACTTC	CAWSDPYEQYF
TRBV24-1	NA	TRBJ2-3	NA	TGTGCCACCAGTAAAGAAAGCACAGATACGCAGTATTTT	CATSKESTDTQYF
TRBV28	NA	TRBJ1-1	NA	TGTGCCAGCAGTGAGCGGTTGAACACTGAAGCTTTCTTT	CASSERLNTEAFF
TRBV5-1	NA	TRBJ2-7	NA	TGCGCCAGCAGCGAAACAGAGTCCTACGAGCAGTACTTC	CASSETESYEQYF
TRBV27	NA	TRBJ2-1	NA	TGTGCCAGCAGTCAAACAGAAAGGGCTTTCAATGAGCAGTTCTTC	CASSQTERAFNEQFF
TRBV10-3	NA	TRBJ2-5	TRBD2	TGTGCCATCTCCAGCGGGGGCCAAGAGACCCAGTACTTC	CAISSGGQETQYF
TRBV27	NA	TRBJ2-6	NA	TGTGCCAGCAGTCAGCCGGGGGCCGGATCTGGGGCCAACGTCCTGACTTTC	CASSQPGAGSGANVLTF
TRBV9	NA	TRBJ1-1	NA	TGTGCCAGCAGCGGAGCGAACACTGAAGCTTTCTTT	CASSGANTEAFF
TRBV2	few	TRBJ2-6	NA	TGTGCCAGCAGTCCTAGCTCTGGGGCCAACGTCCTGACTTTC	CASSPSSGANVLTF
TRBV7-2	NA	TRBJ1-2	TRBD1	TGTGCCAGCAGCTTTGGGACAGGGGAGGGCGGCTACACCTTC	CASSFGTGEGGYTF
TRBV28	NA	TRBJ1-2	NA	TGTGCCAGCAGTTTGGGACATTACTATGGCTACACCTTC	CASSLGHYYGYTF
TRBV15	NA	TRBJ2-7	NA	TGTGCCACCAGCAGAGCTCCTTCCTACGAGCAGTACTTC	CATSRAPSYEQYF
TRBV10-1	NA	TRBJ2-1	TRBD2	TGCGCCAGCAGTGAAGGGACTAGAAAAACCGGACCCTACAATGAGCAGTTCTTC	CASSEGTRKTGPYNEQFF
TRBV27	NA	TRBJ1-6	TRBD1	TGTGCCAGCAGTTTATCCGCGACAGGGATATACGCTAAGAGCTCCTATAATTCACCCCTCCACTTT	CASSLSATGIYAKSSYNSPLHF
TRBV24-1	NA	TRBJ2-5	TRBD1	TGTGCCACCAGTGATCCCGGGACAGGGAAAGAGACCCAGTACTTC	CATSDPGTGKETQYF
TRBV9	NA	TRBJ1-6	NA	TGTGCCAGCAGCCAGGCGGACATCGGACCCCTCCACTTT	CASSQADIGPLHF
TRBV27	NA	TRBJ1-2	TRBD1	TGTGCCAGCAGTTTATCCGGACAGGGGGCTTACTATGGCTACACCTTC	CASSLSGQGAYYGYTF
TRBV6-1	once	TRBJ1-5	NA	TGTGCCAGCAGTGAGAGTCAGGGTGATCAGCCCCAGCATTTT	CASSESQGDQPQHF
TRBV24-1	NA	TRBJ1-1	NA	TGTGCCACCAGTGATTTTAAGGCCAGAGGCCCTGAAGCTTTCTTT	CATSDFKARGPEAFF
TRBV19	NA	TRBJ1-1	NA	TGTGCCAGTACTTCCCCGCGGAACACTGAAGCTTTCTTT	CASTSPRNTEAFF
TRBV6-2/TRBV6-3	NA	TRBJ1-3	NA	TGTGCCAGCAGTTATACCGACAACGCCGGAAACACCATATATTTT	CASSYTDNAGNTIYF
TRBV5-1	NA	TRBJ1-2	TRBD1	TGCGCCAGCAGTCATGGACAGGGGGGATCATATGGCTACACCTTC	CASSHGQGGSYGYTF